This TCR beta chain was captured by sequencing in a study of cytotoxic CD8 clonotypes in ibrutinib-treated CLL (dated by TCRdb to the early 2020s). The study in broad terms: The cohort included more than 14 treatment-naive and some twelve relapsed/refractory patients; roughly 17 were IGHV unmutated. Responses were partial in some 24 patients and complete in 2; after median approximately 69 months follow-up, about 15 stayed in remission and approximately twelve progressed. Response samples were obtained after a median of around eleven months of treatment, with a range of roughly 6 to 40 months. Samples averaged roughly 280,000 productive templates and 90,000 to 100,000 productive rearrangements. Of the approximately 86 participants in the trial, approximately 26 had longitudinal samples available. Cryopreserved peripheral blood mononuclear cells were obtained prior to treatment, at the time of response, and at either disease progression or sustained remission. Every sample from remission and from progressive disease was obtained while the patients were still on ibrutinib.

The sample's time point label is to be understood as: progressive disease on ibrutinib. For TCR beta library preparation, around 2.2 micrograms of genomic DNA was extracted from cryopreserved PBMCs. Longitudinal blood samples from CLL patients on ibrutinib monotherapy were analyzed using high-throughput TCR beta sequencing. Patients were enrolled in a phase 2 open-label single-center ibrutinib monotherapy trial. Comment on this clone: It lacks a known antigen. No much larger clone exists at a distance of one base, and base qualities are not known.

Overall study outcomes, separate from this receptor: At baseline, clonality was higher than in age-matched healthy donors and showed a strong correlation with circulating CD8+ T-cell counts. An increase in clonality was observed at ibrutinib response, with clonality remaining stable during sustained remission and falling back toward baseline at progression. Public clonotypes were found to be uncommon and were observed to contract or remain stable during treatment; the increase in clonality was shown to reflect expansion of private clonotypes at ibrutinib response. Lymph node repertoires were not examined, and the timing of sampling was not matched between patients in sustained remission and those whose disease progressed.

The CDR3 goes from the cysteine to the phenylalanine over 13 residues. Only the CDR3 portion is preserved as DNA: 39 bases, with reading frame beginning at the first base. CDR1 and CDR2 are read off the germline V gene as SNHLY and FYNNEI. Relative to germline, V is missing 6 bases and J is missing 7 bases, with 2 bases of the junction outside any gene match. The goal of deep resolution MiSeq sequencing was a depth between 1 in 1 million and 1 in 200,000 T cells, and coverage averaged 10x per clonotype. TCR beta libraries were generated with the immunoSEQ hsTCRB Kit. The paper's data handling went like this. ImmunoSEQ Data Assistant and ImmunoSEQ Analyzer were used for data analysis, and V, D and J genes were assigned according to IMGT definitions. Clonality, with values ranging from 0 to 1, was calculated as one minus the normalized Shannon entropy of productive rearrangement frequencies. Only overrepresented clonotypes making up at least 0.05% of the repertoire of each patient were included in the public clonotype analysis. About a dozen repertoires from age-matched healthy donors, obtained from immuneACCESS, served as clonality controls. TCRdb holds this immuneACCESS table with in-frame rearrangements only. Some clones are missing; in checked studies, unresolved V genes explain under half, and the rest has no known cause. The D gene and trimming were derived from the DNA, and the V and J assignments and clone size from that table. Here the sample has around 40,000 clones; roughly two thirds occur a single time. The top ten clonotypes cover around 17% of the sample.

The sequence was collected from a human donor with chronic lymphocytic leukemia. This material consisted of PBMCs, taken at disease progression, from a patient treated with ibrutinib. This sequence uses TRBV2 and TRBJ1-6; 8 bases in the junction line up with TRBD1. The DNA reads TGTGCCAGCAGACGGACAGGGAATTCACCCCTCCACTTT. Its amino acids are CASRRTGNSPLHF.